This record covers a single T cell receptor (beta chain). What it binds is unknown. These data are taken from a study of beta chain features in type 1 diabetes. Study as a whole: Patients were similar to healthy donors in age and gender (as well as in cell yields). Study-level findings and limits: Type 1 diabetes patients had TCRB CDR3s that were shorter (moderately but significantly so) in all four CD4+ subsets.

Between the trimmed V and J ends, which lost 4 bases and 7 bases, there was a span of 18 bases. This CDR3 is 15 amino acids long. Germline V gene sequence: CDR1 SGHRS, CDR2 YFSETQ. Purity of each sorted population was above 98%. Expressed TCRB transcripts were sequenced, since all the RNA that had been isolated was reverse transcribed. For naive, central memory and regulatory T cell samples, reads averaged approximately 3.6 million. The assay was immunoSEQ multiplex PCR, and TCRdb's table has in-frame clones only and misses some. The sample shows around 360,000 clones, 10% to 15% of them seen only once.

This chain links TRBV5-1 with TRBJ1-5, with D possibly matching TRBD1 (6 bases). The sequence was obtained from a woman aged 18 to 35 with type 1 diabetes. Sequencing input: naive CD4+ T cells from blood. CDR3 sequence (DNA): TGCGCCAGCAGCCTAGAGGGGGGGCCCAGGCAGCCCCAGCATTTT. Residues: CASSLEGGPRQPQHF.